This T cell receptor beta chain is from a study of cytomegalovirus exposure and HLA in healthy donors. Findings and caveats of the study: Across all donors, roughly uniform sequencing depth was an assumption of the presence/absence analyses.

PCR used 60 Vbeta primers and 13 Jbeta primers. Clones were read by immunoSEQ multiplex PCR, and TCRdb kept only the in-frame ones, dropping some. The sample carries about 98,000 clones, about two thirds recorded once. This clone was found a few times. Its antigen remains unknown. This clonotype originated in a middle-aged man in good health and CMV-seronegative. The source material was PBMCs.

DNA for the CDR3: TGTGCCACTAACACCCCTAGCTCCTACGAGCAGTACTTC. Translated: CATNTPSSYEQYF. The genes are TRBV7-9 and TRBJ2-7; D is undetermined. CDR1 is SEHNR and CDR2 is FQNEAQ in the germline V gene (reference sequence). The V end lost 10 bases, the J end lost 0 bases, and 13 bases lay between the germline ends. The CDR3 loop spans 13 amino acids.